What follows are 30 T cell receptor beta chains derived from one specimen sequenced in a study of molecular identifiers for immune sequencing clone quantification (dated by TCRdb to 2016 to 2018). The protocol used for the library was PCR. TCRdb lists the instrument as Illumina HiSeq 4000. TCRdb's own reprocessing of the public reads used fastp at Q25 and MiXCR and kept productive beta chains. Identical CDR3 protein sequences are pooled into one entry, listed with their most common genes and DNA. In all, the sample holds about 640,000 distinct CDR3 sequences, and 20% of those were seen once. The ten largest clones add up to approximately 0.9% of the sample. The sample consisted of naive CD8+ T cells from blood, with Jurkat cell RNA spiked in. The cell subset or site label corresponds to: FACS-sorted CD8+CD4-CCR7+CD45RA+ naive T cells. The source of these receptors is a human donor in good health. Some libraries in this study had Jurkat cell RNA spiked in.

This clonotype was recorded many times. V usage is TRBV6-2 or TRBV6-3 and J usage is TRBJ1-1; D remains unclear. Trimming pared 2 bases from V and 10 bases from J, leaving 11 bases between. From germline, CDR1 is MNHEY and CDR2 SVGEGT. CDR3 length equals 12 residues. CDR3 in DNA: TGTGCCAGCAGTTACATTCGCCATGGAGCTTTCTTT. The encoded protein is CASSYIRHGAFF.

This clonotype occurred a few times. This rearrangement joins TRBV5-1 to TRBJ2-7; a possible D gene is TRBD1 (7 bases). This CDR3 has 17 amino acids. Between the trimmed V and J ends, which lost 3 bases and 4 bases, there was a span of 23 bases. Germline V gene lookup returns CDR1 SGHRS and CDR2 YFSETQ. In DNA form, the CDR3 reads TGCGCCAGCAGCTCCGAACCTCCTCCGACAGGGACTTACGAGCAGTACTTC. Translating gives CASSSEPPPTGTYEQYF.

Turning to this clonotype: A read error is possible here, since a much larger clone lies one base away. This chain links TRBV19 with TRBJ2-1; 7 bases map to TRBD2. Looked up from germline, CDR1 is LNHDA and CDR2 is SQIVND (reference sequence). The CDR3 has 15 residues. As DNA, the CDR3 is TGTGCCGGTAGTATCCAAAGTACTAGCGCCGGTGAGCAGTTCTTC. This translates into CAGSIQSTSAGEQFF. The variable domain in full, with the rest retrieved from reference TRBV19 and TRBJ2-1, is DGGITQSPKYLFRKEGQNVTLSCEQNLNHDAMYWYRQDPGQGLRLIYYSQIVNDFQKGDIAEGYSVSREKKESFPLTVTSAQKNPTAFYLCAGSIQSTSAGEQFFGPGTRLTVL.

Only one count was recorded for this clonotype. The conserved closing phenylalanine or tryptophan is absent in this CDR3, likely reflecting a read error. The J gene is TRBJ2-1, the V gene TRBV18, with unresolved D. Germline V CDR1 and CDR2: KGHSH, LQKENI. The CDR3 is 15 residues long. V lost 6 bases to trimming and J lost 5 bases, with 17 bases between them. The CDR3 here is CASSDGPHPNNEQFL. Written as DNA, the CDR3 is TGTGCCAGCTCGGACGGACCGCACCCAAACAATGAGCAGTTCCTC.

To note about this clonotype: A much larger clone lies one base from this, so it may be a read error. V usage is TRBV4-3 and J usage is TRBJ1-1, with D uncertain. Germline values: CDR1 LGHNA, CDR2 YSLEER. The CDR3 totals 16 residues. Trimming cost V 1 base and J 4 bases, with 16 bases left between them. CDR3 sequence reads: CASSQGAQTGRTEAFF. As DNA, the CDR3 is TGCGCCAGCAGCCAAGGTGCCCAGACGGGTCGCACTGAAGCTTTCTTT.

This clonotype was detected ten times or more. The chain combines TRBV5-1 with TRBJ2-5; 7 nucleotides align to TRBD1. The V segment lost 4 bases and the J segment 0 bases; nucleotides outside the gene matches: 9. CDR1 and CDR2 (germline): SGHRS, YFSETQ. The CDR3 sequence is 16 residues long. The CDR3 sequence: CASSPKTGLYQETQYF. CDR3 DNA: TGCGCCAGCAGCCCCAAGACAGGGCTGTACCAAGAGACCCAGTACTTC.

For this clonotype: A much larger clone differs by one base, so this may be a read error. CDR3: CASSQVGGANTGELFF. CDR3 sequence (DNA): TGCGCCAGCAGCCAAGTAGGTGGAGCGAACACCGGGGAGCTGTTTTTT. The V and J genes are TRBV4-1 and TRBJ2-2, with D unclear. Germline CDR1 MGHRA, CDR2 YSYEKL. The CDR3 is 16 amino acids. V was cut by 1 base and J by 0 bases, with 9 bases left in between.

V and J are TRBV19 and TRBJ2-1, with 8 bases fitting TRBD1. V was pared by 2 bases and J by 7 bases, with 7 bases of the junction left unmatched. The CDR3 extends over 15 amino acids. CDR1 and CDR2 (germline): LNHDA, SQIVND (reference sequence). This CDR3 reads CASSITGGIWNEQFF. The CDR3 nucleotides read TGTGCCAGTAGTATAACAGGGGGGATTTGGAATGAGCAGTTCTTC.

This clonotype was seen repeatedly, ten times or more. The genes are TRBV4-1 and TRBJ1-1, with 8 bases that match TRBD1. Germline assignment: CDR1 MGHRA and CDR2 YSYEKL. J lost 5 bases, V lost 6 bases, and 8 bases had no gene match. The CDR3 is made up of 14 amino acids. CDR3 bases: TGCGCCAGCAGTTCGAACAGGGGGGTTACTGAAGCTTTCTTT. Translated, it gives CASSSNRGVTEAFF.

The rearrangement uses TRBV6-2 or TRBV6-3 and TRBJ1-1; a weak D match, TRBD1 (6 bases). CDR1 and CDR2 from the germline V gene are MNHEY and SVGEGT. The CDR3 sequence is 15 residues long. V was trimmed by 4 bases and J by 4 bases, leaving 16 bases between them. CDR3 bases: TGTGCCAGCAGTTCCCGGACAGACGAGAGCACTGAAGCTTTCTTT. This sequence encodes CASSSRTDESTEAFF.

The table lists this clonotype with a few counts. The CDR3 region is CASSWTKQETQYF. The CDR3 nucleotides are TGTGCCAGCAGCTGGACTAAACAAGAGACCCAGTACTTC. The chain recombines TRBV27 with TRBJ2-5, with D possibly being TRBD2 (6 bases). Germline CDR1 MNHEY, CDR2 SMNVEV (reference sequence). This CDR3 has 13 residues. The V end was cut by 6 bases, the J end by 2 bases, with 10 bases between.

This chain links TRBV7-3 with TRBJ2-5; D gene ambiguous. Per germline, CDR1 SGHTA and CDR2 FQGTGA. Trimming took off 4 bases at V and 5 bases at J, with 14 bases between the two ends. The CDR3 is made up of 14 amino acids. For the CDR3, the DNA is TGTGCCAGCAGCTCAACGTCGGTCGAGGAGACCCAGTACTTC. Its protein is CASSSTSVEETQYF.

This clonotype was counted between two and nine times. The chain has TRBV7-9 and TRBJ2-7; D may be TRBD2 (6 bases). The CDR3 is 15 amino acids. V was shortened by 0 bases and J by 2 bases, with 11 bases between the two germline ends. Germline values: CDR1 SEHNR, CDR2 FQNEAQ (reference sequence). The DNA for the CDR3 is TGTGCCAGCAGCTTAGCCAAGGGGAGGACCTACGAGCAGTACTTC. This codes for CASSLAKGRTYEQYF.

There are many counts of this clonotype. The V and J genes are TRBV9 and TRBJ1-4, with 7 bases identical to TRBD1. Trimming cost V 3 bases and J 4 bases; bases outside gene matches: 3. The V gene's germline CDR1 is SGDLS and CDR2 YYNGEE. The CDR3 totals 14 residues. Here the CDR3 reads CASSGGDSNEKLFF. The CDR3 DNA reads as TGTGCCAGCAGCGGAGGGGACAGTAATGAAAAACTGTTTTTT.

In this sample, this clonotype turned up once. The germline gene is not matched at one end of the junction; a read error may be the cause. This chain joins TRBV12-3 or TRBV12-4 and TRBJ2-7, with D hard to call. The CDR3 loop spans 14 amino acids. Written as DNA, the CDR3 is TGTGCCAGCGGTTTAGGTTTTTCGTACTACGAGCAGTACTTC. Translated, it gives CASGLGFSYYEQYF.

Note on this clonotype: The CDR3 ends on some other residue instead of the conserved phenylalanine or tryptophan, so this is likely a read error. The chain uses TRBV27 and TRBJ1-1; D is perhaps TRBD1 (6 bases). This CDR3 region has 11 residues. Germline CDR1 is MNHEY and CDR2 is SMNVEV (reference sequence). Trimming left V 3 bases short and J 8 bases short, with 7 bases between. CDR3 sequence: CASSFGTEAFS. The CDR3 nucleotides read TGTGCCAGCAGTTTCGGGACAGAAGCTTTCTCT.

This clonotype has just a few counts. This CDR3 is CACDEGWGGELFF. CDR3 DNA sequence: TGTGCTTGCGATGAGGGTTGGGGAGGGGAGCTGTTTTTT. The V call is TRBV11-2, the J call TRBJ2-2, with D possibly matching TRBD2 (5 bases). Germline V gene data show CDR1 as SGHAT and CDR2 as FQNNGV. CDR3 length equals 13 residues.

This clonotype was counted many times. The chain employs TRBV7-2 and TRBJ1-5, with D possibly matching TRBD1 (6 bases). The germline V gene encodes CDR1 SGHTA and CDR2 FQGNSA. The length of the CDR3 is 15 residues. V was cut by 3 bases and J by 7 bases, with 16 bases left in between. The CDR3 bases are TGTGCCAGCAGCTTCGCCGGGACAAGCGACCAGCCCCAGCATTTT. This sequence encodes CASSFAGTSDQPQHF.

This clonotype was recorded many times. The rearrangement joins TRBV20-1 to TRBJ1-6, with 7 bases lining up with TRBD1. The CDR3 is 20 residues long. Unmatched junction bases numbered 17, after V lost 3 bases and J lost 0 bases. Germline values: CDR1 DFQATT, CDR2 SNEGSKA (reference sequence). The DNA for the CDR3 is TGCAGTGCTAGTATAGTGGGGACAGCGCTTACCAGCTCCTATAATTCACCCCTCCACTTT. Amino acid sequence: CSASIVGTALTSSYNSPLHF.

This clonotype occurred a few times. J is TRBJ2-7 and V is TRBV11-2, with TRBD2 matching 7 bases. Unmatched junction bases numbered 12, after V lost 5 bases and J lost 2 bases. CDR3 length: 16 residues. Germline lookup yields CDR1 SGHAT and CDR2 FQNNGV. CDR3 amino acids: CASSGHGAGSAYEQYF. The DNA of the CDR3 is TGTGCCAGCAGCGGTCACGGAGCGGGATCCGCCTACGAGCAGTACTTC.

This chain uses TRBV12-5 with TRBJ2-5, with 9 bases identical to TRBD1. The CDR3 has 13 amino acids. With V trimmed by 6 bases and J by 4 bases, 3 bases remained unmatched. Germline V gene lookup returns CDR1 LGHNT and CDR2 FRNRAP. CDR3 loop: CASGGTGLETQYF. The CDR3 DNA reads TGTGCTAGTGGGGGGACAGGGCTAGAGACCCAGTACTTC. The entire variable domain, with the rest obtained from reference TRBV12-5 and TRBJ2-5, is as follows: DARVTQTPRHKVTEMGQEVTMRCQPILGHNTVFWYRQTMMQGLELLAYFRNRAPLDDSGMPKDRFSAEMPDATLATLKIQPSEPRDSAVYFCASGGTGLETQYFGPGTRLLVL.

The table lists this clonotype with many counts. DNA for the CDR3: TGTGCCAGCAGCGTAGACGGCAACACAGATACGCAGTATTTT. This codes for CASSVDGNTDTQYF. The chain has TRBV9 and TRBJ2-3; no reliable D call. Looked up from germline, CDR1 is SGDLS and CDR2 is YYNGEE. Trimming stripped 0 bases from V and 2 bases from J, with 7 bases between. The CDR3 covers 14 residues.

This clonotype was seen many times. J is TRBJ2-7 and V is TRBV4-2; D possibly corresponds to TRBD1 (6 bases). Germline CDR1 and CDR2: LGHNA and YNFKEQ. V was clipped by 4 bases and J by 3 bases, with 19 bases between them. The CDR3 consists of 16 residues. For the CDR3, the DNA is TGTGCCAGCAGCCTGTCCGGGACAACGAGGTTCTACGAGCAGTACTTC. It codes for CASSLSGTTRFYEQYF.

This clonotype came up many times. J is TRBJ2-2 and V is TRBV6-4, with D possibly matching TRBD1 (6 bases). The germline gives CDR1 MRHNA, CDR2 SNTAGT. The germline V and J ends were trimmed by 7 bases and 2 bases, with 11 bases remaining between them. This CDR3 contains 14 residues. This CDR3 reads CASTRTANTGELFF. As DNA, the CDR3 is TGTGCCAGCACTCGGACAGCCAACACCGGGGAGCTGTTTTTT.

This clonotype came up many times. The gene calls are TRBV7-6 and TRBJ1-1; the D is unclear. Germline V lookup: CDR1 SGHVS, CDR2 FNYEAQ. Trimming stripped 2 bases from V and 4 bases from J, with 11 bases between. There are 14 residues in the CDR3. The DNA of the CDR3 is TGTGCCAGCAGCTTATCCGGGTCTGGCACTGAAGCTTTCTTT. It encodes CASSLSGSGTEAFF.

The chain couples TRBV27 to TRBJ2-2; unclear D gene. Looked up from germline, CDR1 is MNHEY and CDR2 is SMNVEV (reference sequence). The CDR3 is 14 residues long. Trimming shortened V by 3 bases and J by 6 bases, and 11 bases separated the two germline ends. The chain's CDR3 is CASSFLAVSGELFF. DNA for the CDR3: TGTGCCAGCAGTTTCCTGGCGGTTTCCGGGGAGCTGTTTTTT.

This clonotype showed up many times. The CDR3 DNA is TGTGCCAGCAGCCAAGCGGGACAGGGCACCGCTGGAAACACCATATATTTT. Its translation is CASSQAGQGTAGNTIYF. The chain links TRBV3-1 to TRBJ1-3, with 9 bases identical to TRBD1. Germline V lookup: CDR1 LGHDT, CDR2 YNNKEL (reference sequence). The V segment lost 1 base and the J segment 2 bases; nucleotides outside the gene matches: 6. The CDR3 covers 17 residues.

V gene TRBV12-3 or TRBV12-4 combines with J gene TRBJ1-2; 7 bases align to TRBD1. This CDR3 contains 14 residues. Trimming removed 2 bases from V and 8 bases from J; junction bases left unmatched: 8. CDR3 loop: CASSLIGQGDGYTF. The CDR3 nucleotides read TGTGCCAGCAGTTTAATCGGGCAGGGGGACGGCTACACCTTC.

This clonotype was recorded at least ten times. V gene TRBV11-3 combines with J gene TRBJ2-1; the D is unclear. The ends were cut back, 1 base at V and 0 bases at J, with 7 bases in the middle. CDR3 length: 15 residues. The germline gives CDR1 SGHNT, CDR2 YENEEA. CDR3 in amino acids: CASSLVVSSYNEQFF. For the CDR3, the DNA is TGTGCCAGCAGCTTAGTGGTGAGCTCCTACAATGAGCAGTTCTTC.

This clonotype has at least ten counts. CDR3 nucleotides: TGTGCCAGCAGTTTAGTCTCTGCCAGGGAACTGTTTTTT. Translation: CASSLVSARELFF. V usage is TRBV28 and J usage is TRBJ1-4; D possibly corresponds to TRBD1 (5 bases). V was trimmed by 2 bases and J by 12 bases, leaving 13 bases between them. Germline-derived CDR1 and CDR2 are MDHEN and SYDVKM. The CDR3 covers 13 residues.